One and the same sample provided the 5 T cell receptor beta chains below, sequenced in a study of control samples from healthy donors and cancer patients. Only in-frame clones appear in the TCRdb table, and some are missing; sequencing was by immunoSEQ multiplex PCR. The sample lists around 130,000 clones, approximately 88% seen once, with about two fifths in the top ten. Sequenced input: blood. The source is a man in his fifties in good health.

The V gene is TRBV19, the J gene TRBJ2-5; D could derive from TRBD1 or TRBD2 (5 bases each). This CDR3 region has 13 residues. CDR1 and CDR2 from the germline V gene are LNHDA and SQIVND (reference sequence). The V and J ends lost 4 bases and 2 bases respectively, with 8 bases between them. CDR3 sequence (DNA): TGTGCCAGTAGTACGGGACGTCAAGAGACCCAGTACTTC. Translating gives CASSTGRQETQYF.

This chain joins TRBV5-8 and TRBJ2-5, with 10 bases identical to TRBD2. V lost 3 bases to trimming and J lost 0 bases; unmatched junction nucleotides: 5. There are 16 residues in the CDR3. Germline V gives CDR1 SGHTS, CDR2 YDEGEE. The CDR3 spells CASSSGLAKYQETQYF. CDR3 in DNA: TGTGCCAGCAGCTCGGGACTAGCGAAATACCAAGAGACCCAGTACTTC.

The chain joins TRBV7-2 to TRBJ1-6; 8 bases align to TRBD1. Germline V lookup: CDR1 SGHTA, CDR2 FQGNSA. The CDR3 totals 15 residues. V was clipped by 6 bases and J by 8 bases; unmatched bases: 9. The CDR3 region is CASSRQGKRDSPLHF. The CDR3 region has the DNA TGTGCCAGCAGTCGACAGGGGAAGAGGGATTCACCCCTCCACTTT.

The chain recombines TRBV4-3 with TRBJ2-1; D gene unclear. Germline values: CDR1 LGHNA, CDR2 YSLEER. Trimming shortened V by 1 base and J by 6 bases, and 1 base separated the two germline ends. The CDR3 is made up of 11 amino acids. The CDR3, as DNA: TGCGCCAGCAGCCAAGGCAATGAGCAGTTCTTC. As protein: CASSQGNEQFF.

The chain employs TRBV15 and TRBJ1-4; D is perhaps TRBD1 (6 bases). V was trimmed by 1 base and J by 8 bases, leaving 14 bases between them. There are 15 residues in the CDR3. Germline V gene lookup returns CDR1 LNHNV and CDR2 YYDKDF (reference sequence). The CDR3 reads CATSRGQGRGEKLFF. The CDR3, as DNA: TGTGCCACCAGCAGAGGTCAGGGGAGAGGAGAAAAACTGTTTTTT.